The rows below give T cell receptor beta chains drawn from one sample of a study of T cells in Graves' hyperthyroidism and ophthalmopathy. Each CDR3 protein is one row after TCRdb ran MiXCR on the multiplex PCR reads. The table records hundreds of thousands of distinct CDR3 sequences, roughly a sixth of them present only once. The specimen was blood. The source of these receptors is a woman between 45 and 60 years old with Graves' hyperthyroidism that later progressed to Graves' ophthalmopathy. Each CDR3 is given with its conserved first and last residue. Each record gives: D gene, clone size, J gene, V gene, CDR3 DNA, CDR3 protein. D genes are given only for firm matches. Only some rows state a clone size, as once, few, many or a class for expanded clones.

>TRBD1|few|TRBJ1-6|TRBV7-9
TGTGCCAGCAGCCCGACCCTGACAGGGGGCAAGTCACCCCTCCACTTT
CASSPTLTGGKSPLHF
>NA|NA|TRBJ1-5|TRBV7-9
TGTGCCAGCAGCTTAGGGGACGGCAGCAGCAATCAGCCCCAGCATTTT
CASSLGDGSSNQPQHF
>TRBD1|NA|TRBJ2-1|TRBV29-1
TGCAGCGGGGAACCCGGGACAGTTCACAATGAGCAGTTCTTC
CSGEPGTVHNEQFF
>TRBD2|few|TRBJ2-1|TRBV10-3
TGTGCCATCAGCGGGACTAGCGGATACAATGAGCAGTTCTTC
CAISGTSGYNEQFF
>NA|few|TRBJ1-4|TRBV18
TGTGCCAGCTCACCATCTCCAGGGATGAATGAAAAACTGTTTTTT
CASSPSPGMNEKLFF
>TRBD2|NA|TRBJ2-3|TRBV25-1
TGTGCCAGCAGTGAATCTGGTAGCGGGGCGGCAGATACGCAGTATTTT
CASSESGSGAADTQYF
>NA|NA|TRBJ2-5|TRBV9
TGTGCCAGCAGCGTAGAATTAGGGACCCAGTACTTC
CASSVELGTQYF
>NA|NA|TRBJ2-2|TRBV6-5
TGTGCCAGCATTAACGTGGGGAACACCGGGGAGCTGTTTTTT
CASINVGNTGELFF
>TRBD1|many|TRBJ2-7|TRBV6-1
TGTGCCAGCAGTGAACCAGGGGGCTCCTACGAGCAGTACTTC
CASSEPGGSYEQYF
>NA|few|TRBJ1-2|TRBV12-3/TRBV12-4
TGTGCCAGCAGTTTGGGTTTAGGGGACTATGGCTACACCTTC
CASSLGLGDYGYTF
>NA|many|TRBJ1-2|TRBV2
TGTGCCAGCAGTGTGGGGGCCAGCTCTAACTATGGCTACACCTTC
CASSVGASSNYGYTF
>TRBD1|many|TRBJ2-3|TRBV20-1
TGCAGTGCTTGGGACAGGAGTTCAGATACGCAGTATTTT
CSAWDRSSDTQYF
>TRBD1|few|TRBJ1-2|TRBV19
TGTGCCAGTAGAAGAAGGACAGGGGGTAACTATGGCTACACCTTC
CASRRRTGGNYGYTF
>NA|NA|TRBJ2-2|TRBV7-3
TGTGCCAGCAGCCGAGGCGGGTCGAACACCGGGGAGCTGTTTTTT
CASSRGGSNTGELFF
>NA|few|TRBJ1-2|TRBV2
TGTGCCAGCAGTGAAAGCTTCGGACAGAGTGTGGGCTACACCTTC
CASSESFGQSVGYTF
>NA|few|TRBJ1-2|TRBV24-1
TGTGCCACCAGTGATGAAGGTGGCTACACCTTC
CATSDEGGYTF
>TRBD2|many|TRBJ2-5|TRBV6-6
TGTGCCAGCAGTTACTCGCGGGGGGAGACCCAGTACTTC
CASSYSRGETQYF
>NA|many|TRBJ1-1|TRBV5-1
TGCGCCAGCAGCTTGGAGGACGGCACTGAAGCTTTCTTT
CASSLEDGTEAFF
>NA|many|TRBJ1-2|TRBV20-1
TGCAGTGCCAGACCTCAGGAACGGAATGGCTACACCTTC
CSARPQERNGYTF
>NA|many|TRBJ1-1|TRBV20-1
TGCAGTGCTAGCGGGGAGGTAGGAGGAGAGAACACTGAAGCTTTCTTT
CSASGEVGGENTEAFF
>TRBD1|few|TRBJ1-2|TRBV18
TGTGCCAGCTCACTAAAACAGGGGGCGGACTATGGCTACACCTTC
CASSLKQGADYGYTF
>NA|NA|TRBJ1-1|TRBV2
TGTGCCAGCAGCGAGGAAATGAACACTGAAGCTTTCTTT
CASSEEMNTEAFF
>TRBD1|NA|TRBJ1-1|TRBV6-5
TGTGCCAGCAGTTACTCGCCAGGGGGTATCACTGAAGCTTTCTTT
CASSYSPGGITEAFF
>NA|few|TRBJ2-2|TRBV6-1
TGTGCCAGCCCTCGACGGGGCCAAAACACCGGGGAGCTGTTTTTT
CASPRRGQNTGELFF
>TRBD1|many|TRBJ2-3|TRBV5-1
TGCGCCAGCAGCTGGAAAGCGGGACAGGGCCCAGATACGCAGTATTTT
CASSWKAGQGPDTQYF
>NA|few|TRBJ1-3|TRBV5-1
TGCGCCAGCAGTGTACCGGACTCTGGAAACACCATATATTTT
CASSVPDSGNTIYF
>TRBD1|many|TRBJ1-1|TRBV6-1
TGTGCCAGCAGTCCACGTCCCGGGACAGGGAACACTGAAGCTTTCTTT
CASSPRPGTGNTEAFF
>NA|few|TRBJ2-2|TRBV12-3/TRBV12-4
TGTGCCAGCAGTTTAGCTGGACTCGGGGAAATGGACACCGGGGAGCTGTTTTTT
CASSLAGLGEMDTGELFF
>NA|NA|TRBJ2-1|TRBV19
TGTGCCAGTAGGCCTCGGGGGACCTCCTACAATGAGCAGTTCTTC
CASRPRGTSYNEQFF